This TCR beta chain appears in the sequencing data of a study of cytomegalovirus exposure and HLA in healthy donors. PCR employed 60 Vbeta and 13 Jbeta primers. The data were produced by immunoSEQ multiplex PCR, yet TCRdb's version contains in-frame clones alone and is incomplete. The sample includes more than 95,000 clones, around 77% seen only once; the top ten take 7.5% to 10%. Study outcomes and limitations: For TCR beta chains, V- and J-gene trimming was later linked to a missense DCLRE1C variant. Researchers catalogued roughly 150 TCR beta chains as cytomegalovirus-associated. The authors excluded some V segments, including TRBV6-2 and TRBV6-3, as indistinguishable.

CDR1 SGDLS and CDR2 YYNGEE come from the germline V gene. There are 17 residues in the CDR3. V lost 0 bases, J lost 2 bases, and 6 bases stayed unmatched. This clone was observed a single time. Its cognate antigen is unknown. The sequence came from a woman aged 40 to 49 in good health and CMV-seropositive. The sample was PBMCs. This rearrangement joins TRBV9 to TRBJ2-5; 11 bases match TRBD2. The DNA of the CDR3 is TGTGCCAGCAGCGTAGGGCTAGCGGGGGGTTATCAAGAGACCCAGTACTTC. This translates into CASSVGLAGGYQETQYF.